This TCR beta chain derives from a study of blood T cell repertoires in COVID-19. Across the whole study: T cells, B-cell-depleted T cells, or PBMCs supplied cDNA or gDNA.

V gave up 4 bases and J gave up 2 bases, with 13 bases separating them. Germline values: CDR1 SEHNR, CDR2 FQNEAQ (reference sequence). The CDR3 contains 15 residues. This clone qualifies as medium-sized. Some clones are missing from TCRdb's copy, which holds only in-frame ones; the method was immunoSEQ multiplex PCR. The repertoire holds more than 95,000 clones, about 80% seen once, with 3.3% in the top ten. Sequencing was performed on peripheral blood. The V and J genes are TRBV7-9 and TRBJ2-3; D uncertain. The source of this sequence is a woman at least 80 years old with active or convalescent COVID-19. The CDR3 coding sequence is TGTGCCAGCAGCTCTACAGCCATATACACAGATACGCAGTATTTT. It translates to CASSSTAIYTDTQYF.